This T cell receptor beta chain was captured by sequencing in a study of blood T cell repertoires in COVID-19. This table comes from immunoSEQ multiplex PCR, and its TCRdb copy is limited to in-frame clones, with some not included. In the table there are tens of thousands of clones, 65% to 90% of which are singletons. This TCR was sampled from a woman older than 75 with acute or convalescent COVID-19. The sample comprised peripheral blood.

Written as DNA, the CDR3 is TGTGCCAGCACTCCGGCGGGGTTAGGTCAGCCCCAGCATTTT. Its protein is CASTPAGLGQPQHF. The chain joins TRBV2 to TRBJ1-5; D is undetermined. The V gene's germline CDR1 is SNHLY and CDR2 FYNNEI. Deletions cut 7 bases from V and 6 bases from J, with 16 bases between. The CDR3 consists of 14 residues.